This T cell receptor (beta chain) came from a study of vaccination and CD4 T cells after COVID-19 (dated by TCRdb to the early 2020s). Regarding the research as a whole: SARS-CoV-2 positivity had been established in the convalescent patients by nasal swab PCR, and mild disease was recorded in about 9 of these patients and severe disease in one. The convalescent cohort comprised six males and four females, including two Hispanic individuals, seven Caucasians, two Asians and one multiracial person. Each participant got two doses of either the Pfizer-BioNTech BNT162b2 vaccine (n=8) or the Moderna mRNA-1273 vaccine (n=2). Post-COVID blood samples from convalescent patients were collected a median of about 110 days after diagnosis, with a range of roughly 30 to 170 days. Post-vaccine blood samples were collected a median of about 72 days after the second vaccine dose, ranging from roughly 12 to 250 days. Culture stimuli were overlapping spike peptide pools from SARS-CoV-2 and from the common cold coronaviruses HCoV-NL63, HCoV-OC43 and HCoV-229E. Control cultures received a CEFX viral epitope pool as the positive control, an HIV-1 Nef peptide pool as the negative control, or no peptide. The spike-specific CD4+ TCR repertoire was compared before and after mRNA vaccination in nine to ten COVID-19 convalescent patients and a handful of infection-naive healthy vaccine recipients. On the study overall, not on this receptor specifically: Of the vaccine-specific clones found in convalescent patients, nearly all (304 of 307) were mono-reactive for SARS-CoV-2 spike instead of being cross-reactive with common cold coronaviruses. Only a relatively small number of convalescent patients were included in the study, and early timepoints following natural infection were not analyzed. The median number of SARS-CoV-2-reactive clonotypes rose from around 21 after infection to 38 after vaccination, but the change was not significant. Among the post-vaccine SARS-CoV-2-reactive clones in convalescent patients, a median 86.3% showed up only after vaccination, which suggests vaccine-specific priming.

The protocol used for the library was PCR. DNA from cultured CD4+ T cells was subjected to TCR sequencing with the Oncomine TCR Beta short-read assay at the Johns Hopkins FTIC core. The QIAamp micro DNA kit was used to extract genomic DNA from the cultured CD4+ T cells. Oncomine TCR Beta libraries from cultured CD4+ T cells were pooled with unique dual indexes and sequenced on an Illumina iSeq 100. For the original study's pipeline: Non-productive sequences were removed, and CDR3s that did not start with C, did not end with F or W, or were shorter than 7 amino acids were discarded. Antigen-specific clonotypes were identified using the MANAFEST web application through comparison of peptide-stimulated wells with reference and other culture wells. For a clone to be called positive, the clone needed an FDR below 0.05, an odds ratio above 5, and a productive frequency above 0.1% in at least two of three replicate wells. Clonotypes that were significantly expanded in both SARS-CoV-2 spike wells and at least one common cold coronavirus spike condition were defined as cross-reactive. Using R version 3.6.1, CDR3 homology was evaluated through Levenshtein distances (stringdist) along with unrooted phylogenetic trees (ape). TCRdb reprocessed the public reads (quality trimming at Q25 with fastp, clone calling with MiXCR) and kept in-frame beta chains. Each CDR3 protein gets just one entry, which takes the most common genes and DNA from the rows behind it. What appears here as the V and J calls and clone size reflects TCRdb's work, not the paper's. The sample table holds around 19,000 distinct CDR3 sequences, of which under 55% were seen once. The ten largest account for 6.3% of the sample.

CDR1 MNHEY and CDR2 SVGAGI are derived from the germline V gene. The germline V end is reduced by 2 bases and the J end by 3 bases; junction bases left unmatched: 8. Spanning cysteine to phenylalanine, the CDR3 consists of 18 amino acids. Only the CDR3 DNA stays, 54 bases, in frame from base 1. A note on this clonotype: Its specific antigen is unknown. No much larger clone is present one base from it, and per-base qualities are unavailable.

The intended sense of this specimen's treatment or condition label: roughly ten-day PBMC culture with coronavirus spike peptide pools or control peptides (ViraFEST assay). To expand antigen-specific T cells with peptide pools and then pick out the expanded clonotypes through TCR sequencing, the study relied on the ViraFEST assay. The positive SARS-CoV-2 PCR tests of the convalescent patients were dated from March to December 2020, before the Alpha, Beta and Delta variants emerged in the United States. PBMCs were cultured at about 2 million per well in IMDM supplemented with approximately 4.7% human AB serum and about 10 IU/ml IL-2, with approximately 9.5 ug/ml peptide pools added. Half of the culture medium was replaced with fresh IL-2-containing medium on days 3 and 7. CD4+ T cells were isolated after 10 days of culture through negative selection using the EasySep CD4+ T cell isolation kit. Ficoll-Paque Plus gradient centrifugation was used to isolate PBMCs from whole blood, and the isolated PBMCs were then either used fresh or cryopreserved at -140C. Triplicate wells were generally used for each culture condition.

This specimen consisted of CD4+ T cells from blood, cultured in vitro, obtained before SARS-CoV-2 vaccination. Rearrangement joined TRBV6-5 to TRBJ2-3, with 13 central nucleotides matching TRBD2. The receptor was isolated from a human donor who had recovered from COVID-19. The bases read TGTGCCAGCAGTTACAGGACTAGCGGGAGTCTGAGTACAGATACGCAGTATTTT. This gives the protein CASSYRTSGSLSTDTQYF.